This TCR beta chain originates from a study of blood T cell repertoires in COVID-19. Assay: immunoSEQ multiplex PCR; the TCRdb copy retains only in-frame clones and omits some. The data contain some 150,000 clones, 70% to 85% of them singletons. The CDR3 extends over 13 amino acids. Germline CDR1 reads LNHDA; CDR2 reads SQIVND (reference sequence). V lost 6 bases, J lost 6 bases, and 4 bases stayed unmatched. The sequenced sample was peripheral blood. This rearrangement joins TRBV19 to TRBJ2-3; 9 bases match TRBD2. The sequence came from a man aged 60 to 75 who had recovered from COVID-19. CDR3 DNA: TGTGCCAGTAGCCCACTAGCGGGTGATACGCAGTATTTT. This gives the protein CASSPLAGDTQYF.